The entry below describes one T cell receptor beta chain. The source of the sample is a study of blood T cell repertoires in COVID-19. Study summary: The study drew acute and convalescent COVID-19 samples from the United States, Italy and Spain.

Produced via immunoSEQ multiplex PCR; TCRdb's table is partial and in-frame only. The table records 200,000 to 250,000 clones, around four fifths of them present only once. Sequenced input: peripheral blood. The receptor was derived from a man aged 30 to 39 who had recovered from COVID-19.

The CDR3 loop is CASSRDREEQFF. Written as DNA, the CDR3 is TGTGCCAGCAGCCGGGACAGGGAGGAGCAGTTCTTC. V is TRBV3-1 (or the pseudogene TRBV3-2) and J is TRBJ2-1; 9 nucleotides line up with TRBD1. The CDR3 spans 12 residues. Germline CDR1 is LGHDT and CDR2 is YNNKEL (reference sequence). The J segment lost 10 bases and the V segment lost 4 bases, leaving 2 bases of the junction unmatched.